Below, 8 T cell receptor beta chains from the same sample are listed, as sequenced in a study of T cell responses to AZD1222 COVID-19 vaccine. Clones were sequenced by immunoSEQ multiplex PCR, and TCRdb holds only the in-frame ones, with some missing. Of more than 95,000 clones listed, around 91% were seen once; the top ten hold about 4.1%. The sequenced sample was peripheral blood, obtained on day 0 of MenACWY control vaccination. The receptor source for this set is an adult in good health.

The chain joins TRBV9 to TRBJ2-2; D ambiguous. Germline V gene sequence: CDR1 SGDLS, CDR2 YYNGEE. The V gene lost 3 bases and the J gene lost 5 bases, with 5 bases spanning the gap. The CDR3 runs 12 residues. In nucleotides, the CDR3 is TGTGCCAGCAGCGGATGGACCGGGGAGCTGTTTTTT. It is translated as CASSGWTGELFF.

The genes are TRBV11-2 and TRBJ1-1, with D perhaps matching TRBD1 (5 bases). CDR1 and CDR2 from the germline V gene are SGHAT and FQNNGV. The V gene lost 1 base and the J gene lost 3 bases, with 21 bases spanning the gap. CDR3 length: 18 amino acids. CDR3 bases: TGTGCCAGCAGCTTAGGGCCCCGGGGCAGGCCTGGGGACACTGAAGCTTTCTTT. The encoded protein is CASSLGPRGRPGDTEAFF.

The rearrangement joins TRBV18 to TRBJ2-1; 12 bases align to TRBD1. Germline V gene lookup returns CDR1 KGHSH and CDR2 LQKENI. Germline trimming cut 3 bases from V and 7 bases from J; bases unmatched to any gene: 7. The CDR3 contains 16 residues. This chain's CDR3 is CASSPGSGQGANEQFF. The DNA of the CDR3 is TGTGCCAGCTCACCTGGTTCGGGACAGGGGGCGAATGAGCAGTTCTTC.

This clone has a handful of counts. Other nucleotide sequences in the sample specify the same CDR3. The chain joins TRBV28 to TRBJ2-6; D call uncertain. V lost 5 bases and J 0 bases, leaving 2 bases between the germline ends. Germline CDR1 MDHEN, CDR2 SYDVKM. This CDR3 is built from 13 residues. The CDR3 sequence: CASSLSGANVLTF. The CDR3 DNA reads as TGTGCCAGCAGTCTCTCTGGGGCCAACGTCCTGACTTTC.

V gene TRBV28 combines with J gene TRBJ1-2, with TRBD1 matching 7 bases. The CDR3 is 14 residues long. Losses at the gene ends were 7 bases for V and 4 bases for J; bases not matched to a gene: 9. CDR1 is MDHEN and CDR2 is SYDVKM in the germline V gene. The CDR3 region is CASTKTGTLYGYTF. The CDR3, as DNA: TGTGCCAGCACCAAGACAGGGACCCTCTATGGCTACACCTTC.

V and J are TRBV5-1 and TRBJ2-2, with D perhaps TRBD2 (6 bases). Trimming left V 2 bases short and J 6 bases short, with 8 bases between. The CDR3 is made up of 13 amino acids. The V gene's germline CDR1 is SGHRS and CDR2 YFSETQ. The CDR3 is CASSFTGAGELFF. The CDR3 nucleotides read TGCGCCAGCAGCTTTACGGGAGCCGGGGAGCTGTTTTTT.

This clone has a single count. This chain joins TRBV7-2 and TRBJ2-1, with 11 bases that match TRBD2. V was pared by 5 bases and J by 15 bases, with 15 bases of the junction left unmatched. In germline, CDR1 is SGHTA, CDR2 FQGNSA. The CDR3 runs to 15 residues. The CDR3 reads CASSPAVAGGPSRFF. DNA for the CDR3: TGTGCCAGCAGCCCTGCGGTAGCGGGGGGGCCGTCTCGGTTCTTC. Based on the CDR3 plus reference TRBV7-2 and TRBJ2-1, the full variable domain is GAGVSQSPSNKVTEKGKDVELRCDPISGHTALYWYRQSLGQGLEFLIYFQGNSAPDKSGLPSDRFSAERTGGSVSTLTIQRTQQEDSAVYLCASSPAVAGGPSRFFGPGTRLTVL.

This clone was seen just once. This chain links TRBV6-4 with TRBJ2-3; 11 bases fit TRBD2. Germline assignment: CDR1 MRHNA and CDR2 SNTAGT. J was trimmed by 6 bases and V by 2 bases; bases with no gene match: 4. The CDR3 spans 15 residues. The CDR3 DNA follows: TGTGCCAGCAGTGACGTACTAGCGGGGGTCGATACGCAGTATTTT. It yields the protein CASSDVLAGVDTQYF.